These 4 T cell receptor beta chains share one sample of origin, sequenced in a study of cytomegalovirus exposure and HLA in healthy donors. The primer mix had 60 Vbeta and 13 Jbeta primers. Sequencing was performed with immunoSEQ multiplex PCR; in TCRdb, only in-frame clones are kept and a portion is missing. This repertoire shows fewer than 200,000 clones, roughly 76% found once; its top ten account for just under 5%. Sequenced sample: PBMCs. Receptors originate from a woman aged 18-29 years in good health and CMV-seropositive.

The V gene is TRBV9, the J gene TRBJ1-1, with D maybe TRBD1 (5 bases). CDR1 SGDLS and CDR2 YYNGEE come from the germline V gene. CDR3 length equals 14 residues. The germline V and J ends were trimmed by 0 bases and 1 base, with 7 bases remaining between them. CDR3 amino acids: CASSVVQGNTEAFF. The CDR3 region has the DNA TGTGCCAGCAGCGTAGTCCAGGGGAACACTGAAGCTTTCTTT.

The chain couples TRBV10-1 to TRBJ2-1; 10 nucleotides match TRBD2. The germline CDR1 and CDR2 sequences are WNHNN and SYGVQD (reference sequence). This CDR3 spans 17 amino acids. The ends lost 3 bases at V and 7 bases at J; junction bases unmatched: 12. CDR3 amino acids: CASSDSSGGLSGNEQFF. The CDR3 DNA reads as TGCGCCAGCAGTGATAGTAGCGGGGGGCTAAGCGGGAATGAGCAGTTCTTC.

This clone came up once. V gene TRBV5-4 combines with J gene TRBJ1-3; 7 bases match TRBD1. Losses at the gene ends were 2 bases for V and 2 bases for J; bases not matched to a gene: 1. The CDR3 contains 14 residues. Per the germline V gene, CDR1 is SGHNT and CDR2 is YYREEE (reference sequence). This CDR3 is CASSFGQAGNTIYF. The CDR3, as DNA: TGTGCCAGCAGCTTTGGACAGGCTGGAAACACCATATATTTT. The full variable domain, its missing parts supplied by reference TRBV5-4 and TRBJ1-3, is ETGVTQSPTHLIKTRGQQVTLRCSSQSGHNTVSWYQQALGQGPQFIFQYYREEENGRGNFPPRFSGLQFPNYSSELNVNALELDDSALYLCASSFGQAGNTIYFGEGSWLTVV.

The gene calls are TRBV4-2 and TRBJ2-5, with 12 positions matching TRBD2. CDR1 LGHNA and CDR2 YNFKEQ come from the germline V gene. CDR3 length equals 18 residues. The trim removed 1 base at V and 5 bases at J, leaving 11 bases unmatched. The CDR3 sequence is CASSQAGLAGLAGETQYF. CDR3 DNA: TGTGCCAGCAGCCAAGCCGGACTAGCGGGGCTAGCCGGGGAGACCCAGTACTTC.